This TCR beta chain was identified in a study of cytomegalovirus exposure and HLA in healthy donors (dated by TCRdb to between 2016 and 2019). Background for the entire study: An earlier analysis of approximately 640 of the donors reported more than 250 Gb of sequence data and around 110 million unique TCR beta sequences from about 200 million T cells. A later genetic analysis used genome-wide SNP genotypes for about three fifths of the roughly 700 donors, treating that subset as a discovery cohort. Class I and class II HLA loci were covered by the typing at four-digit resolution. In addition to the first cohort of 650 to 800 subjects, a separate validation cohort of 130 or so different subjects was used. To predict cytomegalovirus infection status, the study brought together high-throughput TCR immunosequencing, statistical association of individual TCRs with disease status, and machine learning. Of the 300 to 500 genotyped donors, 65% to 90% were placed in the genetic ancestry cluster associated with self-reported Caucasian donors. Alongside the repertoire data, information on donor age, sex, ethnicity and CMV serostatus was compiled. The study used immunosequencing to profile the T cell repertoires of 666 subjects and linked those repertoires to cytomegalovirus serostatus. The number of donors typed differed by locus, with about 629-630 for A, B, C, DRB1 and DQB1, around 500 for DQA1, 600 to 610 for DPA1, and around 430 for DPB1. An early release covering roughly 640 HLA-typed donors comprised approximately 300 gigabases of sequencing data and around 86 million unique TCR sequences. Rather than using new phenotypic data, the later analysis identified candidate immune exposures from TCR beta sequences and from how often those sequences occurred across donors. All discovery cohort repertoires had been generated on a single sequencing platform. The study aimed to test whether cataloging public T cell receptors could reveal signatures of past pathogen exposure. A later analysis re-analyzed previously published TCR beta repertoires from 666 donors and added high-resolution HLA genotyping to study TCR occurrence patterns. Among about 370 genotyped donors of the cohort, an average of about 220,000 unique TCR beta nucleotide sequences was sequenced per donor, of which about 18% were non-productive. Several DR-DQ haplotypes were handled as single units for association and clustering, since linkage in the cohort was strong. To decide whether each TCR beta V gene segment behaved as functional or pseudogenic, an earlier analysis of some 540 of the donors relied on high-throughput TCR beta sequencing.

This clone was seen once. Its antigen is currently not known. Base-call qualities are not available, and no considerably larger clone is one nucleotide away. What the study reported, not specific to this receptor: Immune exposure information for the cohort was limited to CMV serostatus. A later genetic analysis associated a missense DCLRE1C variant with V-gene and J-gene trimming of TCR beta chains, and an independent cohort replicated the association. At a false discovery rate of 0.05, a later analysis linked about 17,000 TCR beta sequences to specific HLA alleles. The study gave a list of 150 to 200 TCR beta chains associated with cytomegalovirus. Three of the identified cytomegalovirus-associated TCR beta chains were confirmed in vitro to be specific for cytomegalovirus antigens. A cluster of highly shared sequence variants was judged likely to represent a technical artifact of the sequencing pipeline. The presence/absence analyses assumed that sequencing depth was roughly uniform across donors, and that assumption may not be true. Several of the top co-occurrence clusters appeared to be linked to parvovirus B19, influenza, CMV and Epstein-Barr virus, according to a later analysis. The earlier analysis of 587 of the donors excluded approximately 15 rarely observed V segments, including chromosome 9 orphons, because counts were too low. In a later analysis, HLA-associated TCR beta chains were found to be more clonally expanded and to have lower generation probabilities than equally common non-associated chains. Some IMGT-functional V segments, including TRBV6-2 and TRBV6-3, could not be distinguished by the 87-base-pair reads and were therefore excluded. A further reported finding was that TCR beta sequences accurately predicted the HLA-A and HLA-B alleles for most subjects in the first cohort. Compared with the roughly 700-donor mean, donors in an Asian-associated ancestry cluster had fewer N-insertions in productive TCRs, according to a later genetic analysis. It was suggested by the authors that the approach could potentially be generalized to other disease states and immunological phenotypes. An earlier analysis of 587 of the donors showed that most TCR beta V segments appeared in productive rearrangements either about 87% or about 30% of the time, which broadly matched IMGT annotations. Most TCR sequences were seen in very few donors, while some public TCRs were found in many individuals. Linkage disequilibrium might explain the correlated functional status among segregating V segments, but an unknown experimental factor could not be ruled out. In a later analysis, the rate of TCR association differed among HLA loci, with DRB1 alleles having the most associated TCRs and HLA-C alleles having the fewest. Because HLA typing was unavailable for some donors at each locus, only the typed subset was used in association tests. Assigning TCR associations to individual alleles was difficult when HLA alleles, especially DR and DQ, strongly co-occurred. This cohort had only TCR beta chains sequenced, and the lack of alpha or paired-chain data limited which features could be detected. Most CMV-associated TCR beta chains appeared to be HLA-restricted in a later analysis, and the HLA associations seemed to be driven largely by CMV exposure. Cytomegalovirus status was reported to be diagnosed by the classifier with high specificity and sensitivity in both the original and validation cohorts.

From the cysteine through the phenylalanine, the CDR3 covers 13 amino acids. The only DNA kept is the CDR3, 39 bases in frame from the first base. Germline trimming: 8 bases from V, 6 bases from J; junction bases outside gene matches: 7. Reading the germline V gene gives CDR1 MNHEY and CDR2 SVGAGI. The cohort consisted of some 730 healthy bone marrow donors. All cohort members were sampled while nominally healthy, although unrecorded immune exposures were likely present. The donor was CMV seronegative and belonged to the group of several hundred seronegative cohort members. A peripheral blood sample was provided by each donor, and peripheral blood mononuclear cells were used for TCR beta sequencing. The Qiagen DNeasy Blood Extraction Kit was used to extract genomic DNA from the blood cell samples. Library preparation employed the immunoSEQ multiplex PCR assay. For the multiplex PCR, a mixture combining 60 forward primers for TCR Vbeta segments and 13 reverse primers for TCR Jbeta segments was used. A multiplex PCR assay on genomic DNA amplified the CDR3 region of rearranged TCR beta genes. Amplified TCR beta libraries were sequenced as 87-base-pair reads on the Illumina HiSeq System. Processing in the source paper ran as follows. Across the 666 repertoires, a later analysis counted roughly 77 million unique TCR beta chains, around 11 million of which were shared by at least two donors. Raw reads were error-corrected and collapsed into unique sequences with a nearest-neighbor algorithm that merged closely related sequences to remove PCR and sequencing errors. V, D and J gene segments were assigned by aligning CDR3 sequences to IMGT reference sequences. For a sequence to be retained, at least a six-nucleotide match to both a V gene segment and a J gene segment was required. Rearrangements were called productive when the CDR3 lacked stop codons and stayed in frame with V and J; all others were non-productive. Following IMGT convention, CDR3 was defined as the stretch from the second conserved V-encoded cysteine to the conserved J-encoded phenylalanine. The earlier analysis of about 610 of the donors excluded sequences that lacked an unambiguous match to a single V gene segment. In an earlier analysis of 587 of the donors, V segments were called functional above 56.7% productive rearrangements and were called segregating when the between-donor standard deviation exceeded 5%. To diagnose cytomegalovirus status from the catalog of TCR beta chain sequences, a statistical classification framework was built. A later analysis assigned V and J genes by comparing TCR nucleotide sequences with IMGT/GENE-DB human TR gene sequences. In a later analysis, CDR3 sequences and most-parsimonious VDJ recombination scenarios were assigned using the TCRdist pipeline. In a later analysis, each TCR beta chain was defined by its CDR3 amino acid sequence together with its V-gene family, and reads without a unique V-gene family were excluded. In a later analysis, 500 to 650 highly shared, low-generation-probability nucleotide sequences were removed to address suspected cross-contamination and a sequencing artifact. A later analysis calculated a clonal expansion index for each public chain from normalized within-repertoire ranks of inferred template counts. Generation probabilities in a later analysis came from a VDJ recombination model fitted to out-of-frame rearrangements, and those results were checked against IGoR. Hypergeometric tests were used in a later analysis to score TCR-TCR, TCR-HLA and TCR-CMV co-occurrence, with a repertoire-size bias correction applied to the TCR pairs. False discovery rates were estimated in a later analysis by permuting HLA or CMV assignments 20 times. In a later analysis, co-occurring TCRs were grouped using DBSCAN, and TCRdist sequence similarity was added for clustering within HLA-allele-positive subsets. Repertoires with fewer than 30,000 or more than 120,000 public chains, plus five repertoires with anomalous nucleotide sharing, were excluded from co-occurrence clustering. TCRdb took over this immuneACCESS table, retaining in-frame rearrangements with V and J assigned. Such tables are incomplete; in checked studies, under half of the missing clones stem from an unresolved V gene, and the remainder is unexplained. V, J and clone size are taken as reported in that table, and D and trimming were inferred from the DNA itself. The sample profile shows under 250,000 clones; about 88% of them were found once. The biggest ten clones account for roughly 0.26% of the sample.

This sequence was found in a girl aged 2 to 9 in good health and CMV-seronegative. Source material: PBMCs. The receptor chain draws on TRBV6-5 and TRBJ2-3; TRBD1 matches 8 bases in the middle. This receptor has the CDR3 CASSGQGWDTQYF. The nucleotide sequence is TGTGCCAGCTCAGGACAGGGATGGGATACGCAGTATTTT.